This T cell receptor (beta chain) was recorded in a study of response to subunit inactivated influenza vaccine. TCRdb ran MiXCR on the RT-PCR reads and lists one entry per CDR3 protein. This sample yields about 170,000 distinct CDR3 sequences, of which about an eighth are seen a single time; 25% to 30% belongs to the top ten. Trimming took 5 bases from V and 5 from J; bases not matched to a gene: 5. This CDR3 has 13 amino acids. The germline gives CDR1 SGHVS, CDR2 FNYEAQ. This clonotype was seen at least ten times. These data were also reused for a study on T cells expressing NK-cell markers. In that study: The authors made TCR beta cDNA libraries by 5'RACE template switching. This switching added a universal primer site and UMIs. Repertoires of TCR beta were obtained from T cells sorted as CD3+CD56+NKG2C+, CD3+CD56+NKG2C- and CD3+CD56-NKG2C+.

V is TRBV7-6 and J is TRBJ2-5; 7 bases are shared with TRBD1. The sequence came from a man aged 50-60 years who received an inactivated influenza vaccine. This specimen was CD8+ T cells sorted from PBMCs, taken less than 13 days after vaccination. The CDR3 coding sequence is TGTGCCAGCAGCCTACAGGGGTGGGAGACCCAGTACTTC. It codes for CASSLQGWETQYF.